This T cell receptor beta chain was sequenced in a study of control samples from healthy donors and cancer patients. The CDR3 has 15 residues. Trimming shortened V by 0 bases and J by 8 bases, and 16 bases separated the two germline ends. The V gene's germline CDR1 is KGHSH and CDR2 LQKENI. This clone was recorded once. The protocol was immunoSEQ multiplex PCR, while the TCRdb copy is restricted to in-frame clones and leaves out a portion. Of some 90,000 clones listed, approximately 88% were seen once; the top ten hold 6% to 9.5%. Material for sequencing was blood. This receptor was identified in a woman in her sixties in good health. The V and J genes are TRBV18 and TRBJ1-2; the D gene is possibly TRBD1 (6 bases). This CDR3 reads CASSPPTGRSLGYTF. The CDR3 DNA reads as TGTGCCAGCTCACCACCAACAGGGAGGAGCCTCGGCTACACCTTC.